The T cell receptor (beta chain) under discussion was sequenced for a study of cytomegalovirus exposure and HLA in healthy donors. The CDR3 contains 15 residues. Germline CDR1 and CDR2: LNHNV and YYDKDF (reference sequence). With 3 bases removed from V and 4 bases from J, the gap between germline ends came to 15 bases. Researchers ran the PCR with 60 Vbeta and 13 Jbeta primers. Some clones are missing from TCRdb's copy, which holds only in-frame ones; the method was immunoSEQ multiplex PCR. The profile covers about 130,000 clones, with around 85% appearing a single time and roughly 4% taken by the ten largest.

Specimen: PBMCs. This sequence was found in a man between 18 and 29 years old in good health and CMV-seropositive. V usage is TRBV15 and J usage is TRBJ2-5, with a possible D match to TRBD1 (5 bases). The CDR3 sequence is CATSSARGGAETQYF. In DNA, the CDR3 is TGTGCCACCAGCAGTGCTAGAGGTGGGGCAGAGACCCAGTACTTC.